Shown below are 13 T cell receptor beta chains from a single sample sequenced in a study of cytotoxic CD8 clonotypes in ibrutinib-treated CLL. Method: immunoSEQ multiplex PCR; TCRdb's copy keeps in-frame clones and lacks some. The sample contains fewer than 400,000 clones, approximately 67% of which appear only once. The specimen was PBMCs, collected after 36 months of ibrutinib treatment. The source is a human donor with chronic lymphocytic leukemia.

The rearrangement uses TRBV19 and TRBJ2-7; D possibly corresponds to TRBD2 (6 bases). This CDR3 region has 14 residues. Germline loops: CDR1 LNHDA, CDR2 SQIVND (reference sequence). Trimming removed 4 bases at V and 8 bases at J, with 18 bases between. Here the CDR3 DNA reads TGTGCCAGTAGTAGGGAGACGGGGGAAGGCCAGCAGTACTTC. It translates to CASSRETGEGQQYF.

The gene calls are TRBV5-5 and TRBJ2-3, with 8 nucleotides matching TRBD1. The CDR3 runs to 16 residues. The ends lost 4 bases at V and 2 bases at J; junction bases unmatched: 9. Germline CDR1 reads SGHKS; CDR2 reads YYEKEE (reference sequence). The CDR3 DNA sequence: TGTGCCAGCAGCCTCACGACAGGGGCACCCACAGATACGCAGTATTTT. The encoded protein is CASSLTTGAPTDTQYF.

In DNA form, the CDR3 reads TGCAGCGTTGAAGGTCAGGGGGGCGGATTTCTCTATGGCTACACCTTC. Protein product: CSVEGQGGGFLYGYTF. The genes are TRBV29-1 and TRBJ1-2, with TRBD1 identical over 7 bases. V dropped 1 base and J dropped 4; count of bases not matched to a gene: 12. From germline, CDR1 is SQVTM and CDR2 ANQGSEA. This CDR3 comprises 16 residues.

The chain has TRBV11-2 and TRBJ2-1, with 9 bases fitting TRBD2. The CDR3 covers 15 residues. CDR1 is SGHAT, CDR2 FQNNGV, per germline. J gave up 8 bases and V 2 bases, and 7 bases lay outside the gene matches. CDR3: CASSLISGSLYEQFF. In nucleotides, the CDR3 is TGTGCCAGCAGCTTAATTAGCGGGAGTCTCTATGAGCAGTTCTTC.

This clone came up a few times. V usage is TRBV6-1 and J usage is TRBJ1-1; the D gene is possibly TRBD1 (5 bases). This CDR3 region has 11 residues. Germline V CDR1 and CDR2: MNHNS, SASEGT. Deletions cut 8 bases from V and 2 bases from J, with 6 bases between. The CDR3 DNA follows: TGTGCCAGCCAGGGCAACACTGAAGCTTTCTTT. Encoded protein: CASQGNTEAFF.

The chain carries TRBV10-1 and TRBJ2-2, with TRBD2 as a possible D gene (6 bases). The CDR3 totals 15 residues. Germline V gene lookup returns CDR1 WNHNN and CDR2 SYGVQD (reference sequence). The V end was cut by 4 bases, the J end by 1 base, with 10 bases between. The CDR3 DNA follows: TGCGCCAGCAGTGGCGGGACGGGGAACACCGGGGAGCTGTTTTTT. This translates into CASSGGTGNTGELFF.

The chain joins TRBV7-8 to TRBJ2-7, with a tentative D call TRBD1 (5 bases). The CDR3 is made up of 14 amino acids. Germline V gene sequence: CDR1 SGHVS, CDR2 FQNEAQ. V dropped 3 bases and J dropped 3 bases, with 12 bases sitting between them. The CDR3 DNA sequence: TGTGCCAGCAGCTTCGGGCTTAGGGGCTACGAGCAGTACTTC. It is translated as CASSFGLRGYEQYF.

The chain carries TRBV5-1 and TRBJ2-3; no firm D call. V was trimmed by 0 bases and J by 5 bases, leaving 10 bases between them. The CDR3 totals 14 residues. Germline CDR1 and CDR2: SGHRS and YFSETQ. CDR3 bases: TGCGCCAGCAGCTTGGGTAGCTTTGTAGATACGCAGTATTTT. Encoded protein: CASSLGSFVDTQYF.

This clone showed up just a few times. The rearrangement links TRBV9 to TRBJ2-7; possible D gene TRBD2, 5 bases. Germline values: CDR1 SGDLS, CDR2 YYNGEE. CDR3 length: 14 residues. V gave up 0 bases and J gave up 0 bases, with 7 bases separating them. CDR3 residues: CASSVGDYSYEQYF. The CDR3 nucleotides read TGTGCCAGCAGCGTAGGAGACTACTCCTACGAGCAGTACTTC.

The chain recombines TRBV6-5 with TRBJ2-3; D unresolved. Per the germline V gene, CDR1 is MNHEY and CDR2 is SVGAGI. The CDR3 totals 11 residues. Trimming pared 8 bases from V and 4 bases from J, leaving 7 bases between. CDR3: CASRRADTQYF. The CDR3 coding sequence is TGTGCCAGCCGACGAGCAGATACGCAGTATTTT.

There are a few counts of this clone. The gene calls are TRBV29-1 and TRBJ2-1; 9 bases match TRBD1. V lost 7 bases, J lost 6 bases, and 7 bases stayed unmatched. Germline V lookup: CDR1 SQVTM, CDR2 ANQGSEA. The CDR3 runs 13 residues. CDR3 sequence: CSAAGTGFNEQFF. In DNA form, the CDR3 reads TGCAGCGCCGCCGGGACAGGGTTCAATGAGCAGTTCTTC.

This sequence joins TRBV7-6 and TRBJ2-1, with 8 bases fitting TRBD1. CDR1 and CDR2 (germline): SGHVS, FNYEAQ. J was trimmed by 9 bases and V by 4 bases; bases with no gene match: 11. CDR3 length equals 15 residues. The CDR3 nucleotides are TGTGCCAGCAGCTCCTCTCCCGGGACAGGAGGTGAGCAGTTCTTC. As protein: CASSSSPGTGGEQFF.

This clone was counted between two and nine times. The chain uses TRBV10-3 and TRBJ2-7; 7 positions agree with TRBD1. This CDR3 spans 15 amino acids. Germline lookup yields CDR1 ENHRY and CDR2 SYGVKD. V shed 2 bases and J 6 bases; nucleotides not matched to a gene: 10. The CDR3 is CAISEDEGAIGEQYF. The CDR3 region has the DNA TGTGCCATCAGTGAGGATGAGGGGGCGATAGGCGAGCAGTACTTC.